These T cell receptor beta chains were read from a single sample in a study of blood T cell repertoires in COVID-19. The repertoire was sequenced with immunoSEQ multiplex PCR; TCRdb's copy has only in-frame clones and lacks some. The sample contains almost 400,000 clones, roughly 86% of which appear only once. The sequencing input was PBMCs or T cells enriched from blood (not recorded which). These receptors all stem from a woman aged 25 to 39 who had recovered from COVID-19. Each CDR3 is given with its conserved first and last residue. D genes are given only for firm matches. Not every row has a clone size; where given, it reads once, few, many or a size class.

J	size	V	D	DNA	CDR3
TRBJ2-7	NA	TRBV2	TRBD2	TGTGCCAGCAGTAGGACTAGCTTGGGAAACTACGAGCAGTACTTC	CASSRTSLGNYEQYF
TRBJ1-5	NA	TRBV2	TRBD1	TGTGCCAGCAGTGACCCCAGGGGGCGCGTCGGTCAGCCCCAGCATTTT	CASSDPRGRVGQPQHF
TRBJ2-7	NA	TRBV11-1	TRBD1	TGTGCCAGCAGCTCAGATGGGACAGGGGGCTCCTACGAGCAGTACTTC	CASSSDGTGGSYEQYF
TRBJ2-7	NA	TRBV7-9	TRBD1	TGTGCCAGCAGTTACGGACAGGGAGAAATGAACGAGCAGTACTTC	CASSYGQGEMNEQYF
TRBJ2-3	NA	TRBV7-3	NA	TGTGCCAGCAGCTTAAATCCAGGTGTGACAGATACGCAGTATTTT	CASSLNPGVTDTQYF
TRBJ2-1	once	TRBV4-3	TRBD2	TGCGCCAGCAGCCTATCACCAGCGGGGGTTACCTACAATGAGCAGTTCTTC	CASSLSPAGVTYNEQFF
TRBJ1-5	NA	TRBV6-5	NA	TGTGCCAGCGGGGCAGGGAGCAATCAGCCCCAGCATTTT	CASGAGSNQPQHF
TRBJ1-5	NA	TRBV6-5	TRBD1	TGTGCCATCCCAGGACAGGGATGTGCTCAGCCCCAGCATTTT	CAIPGQGCAQPQHF
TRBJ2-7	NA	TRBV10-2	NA	TGCGCCAGCAGTGTCGCACCGAACGGCGAGCAGTACTTC	CASSVAPNGEQYF
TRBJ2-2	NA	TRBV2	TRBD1	TGTGCCGGACTACAGGGGGTAACCGGGGAGCTGTTTTTT	CAGLQGVTGELFF
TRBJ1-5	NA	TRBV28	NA	TGTGCCAGCAGACCATTCGGACAGCCAAAAGGGCATTTT	CASRPFGQPKGHF
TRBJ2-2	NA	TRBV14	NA	TGTGCCAGCAGCCAAGCCCGACTAGTTAGCTTCGGGGAGCTGTTTTTT	CASSQARLVSFGELFF
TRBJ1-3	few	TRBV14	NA	TGTGCCAGCAGCTCTCCCTCTGGAAACACCATATATTTT	CASSSPSGNTIYF
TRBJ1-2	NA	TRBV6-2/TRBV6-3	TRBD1	TGTGCCAGCAGCCGTCCCGGGACAGGGGGCTATGGCTACACCTTC	CASSRPGTGGYGYTF
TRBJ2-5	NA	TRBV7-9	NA	TGTGCCAGCAGCTTAGACCGGGGAGAGACCCAGTACTTC	CASSLDRGETQYF
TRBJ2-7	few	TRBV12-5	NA	TGTGCTAGTGGTTTGGTACCAGGCTCCTACGAGCAGTACTTC	CASGLVPGSYEQYF
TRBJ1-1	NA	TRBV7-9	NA	TGTGCCAGCAGCTCCGGGCGGGTCCAGAACACTGAAGCTTTCTTT	CASSSGRVQNTEAFF
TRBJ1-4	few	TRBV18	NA	TGTGCCAGCTCACCAGGGGCAGGCGGCGAAAAACTGTTTTTT	CASSPGAGGEKLFF
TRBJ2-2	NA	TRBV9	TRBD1	TGTGCCAGCAGCGTCCGGACAGGGCACACCGGGGAGCTGTTTTTT	CASSVRTGHTGELFF
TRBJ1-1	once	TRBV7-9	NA	TGTGCCAGCAGCTCCCAAACATGGACCAGCGGCTTTGAAGCTTTCTTT	CASSSQTWTSGFEAFF
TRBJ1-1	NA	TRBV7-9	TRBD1	TGTGCCAGCAGCCCCTGGGACAGGAGCCGGAACACTGAAGCTTTCTTT	CASSPWDRSRNTEAFF
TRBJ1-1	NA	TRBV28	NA	TGTGCCAGGACCCTCCCGGGGAACACTGAAGCTTTCTTT	CARTLPGNTEAFF
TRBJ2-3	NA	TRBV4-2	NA	TGTGCCAGCAGCCCGGGGGTCGAAGGGACCACAGATACGCAGTATTTT	CASSPGVEGTTDTQYF
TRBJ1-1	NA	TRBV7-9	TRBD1	TGTGCCAGCAGCCTTCAGACAGGGCGGGACACTGAAGCTTTCTTT	CASSLQTGRDTEAFF
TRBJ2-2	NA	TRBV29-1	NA	TGCAGCGTTTTCGGTAACGCGAACACCGGGGAGCTGTTTTTT	CSVFGNANTGELFF
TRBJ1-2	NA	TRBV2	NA	TGTGCGGACAGAACTAACTATGGCTACACCTTC	CADRTNYGYTF
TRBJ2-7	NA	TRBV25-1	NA	TGTGCCAGCAGTGGGAACTCAGGGGTTGGGTCCTACGAGCAGTACTTC	CASSGNSGVGSYEQYF
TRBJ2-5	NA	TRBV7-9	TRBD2	TGTGCCAGCAGCTTTTACGATGGCGGGGGGAGAGAGACCCAGTACTTC	CASSFYDGGGRETQYF
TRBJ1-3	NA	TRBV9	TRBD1	TGTGCCAGCAGCGCGACAGGGGCTGGAAACACCATATATTTT	CASSATGAGNTIYF
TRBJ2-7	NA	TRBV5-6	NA	TGTGCCAGCAGCTTGGTAGGGGCTCCCTACGAGCAGTACTTC	CASSLVGAPYEQYF
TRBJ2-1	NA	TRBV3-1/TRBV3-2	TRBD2	TGTGCCAGCAGCCACGGCGGGAGCTCCTACAATGAGCAGTTCTTC	CASSHGGSSYNEQFF
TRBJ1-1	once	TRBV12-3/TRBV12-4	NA	TGTGCCAGCGTCCGGACTATGAACACTGAAGCTTTCTTT	CASVRTMNTEAFF
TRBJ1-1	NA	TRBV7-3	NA	TGTGCCAGCAGCTCCTCCGGGGGTTTTGAAGCTTTCTTT	CASSSSGGFEAFF
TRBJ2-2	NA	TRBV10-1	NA	TGCGCCAGAAATTTAGCCGGGGAGCTGTTTTTT	CARNLAGELFF
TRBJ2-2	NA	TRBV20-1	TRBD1	TGCAGTGCTAGTAGCAGGGGGCGCGTGCCCGGGGAGCTGTTTTTT	CSASSRGRVPGELFF
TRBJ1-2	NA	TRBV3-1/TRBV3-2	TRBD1	TGTGCCAGCACCCAGGGGGCGAAGGACTATGGCTACACCTTC	CASTQGAKDYGYTF
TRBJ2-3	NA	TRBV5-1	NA	TGCGCCAGCAGCAGCGCGACAGAGCCTAGCACAGATACGCAGTATTTT	CASSSATEPSTDTQYF
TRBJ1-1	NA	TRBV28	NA	TGTGCCAGCAGTTTATGGGGGGGGAACACTGAAGCTTTCTTT	CASSLWGGNTEAFF
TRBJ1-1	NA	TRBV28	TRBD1	TGTGCCAGCAGGCAGCCCGGGACAGGGAAGGGCACTGAAGCTTTCTTT	CASRQPGTGKGTEAFF
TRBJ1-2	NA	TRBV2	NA	TGTGCCAGCAGTGGGGGCCAGGGCGGCTATGGCTACACCTTC	CASSGGQGGYGYTF
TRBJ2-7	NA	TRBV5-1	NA	TGCGCCAGCAGCTCGGGAATAGTAAGCTCCTACGAGCAGTACTTC	CASSSGIVSSYEQYF
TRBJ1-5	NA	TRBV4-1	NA	TGCGCCAGCAGCCAAGTAGGGAGTAGCAATCAGCCCCAGCATTTT	CASSQVGSSNQPQHF
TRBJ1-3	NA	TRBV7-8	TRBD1	TGTGCCAGCAGCTCCAAGAAGGGAGAACAGGGGAGATTGGGCGGAAACACCATATATTTT	CASSSKKGEQGRLGGNTIYF
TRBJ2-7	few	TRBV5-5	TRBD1	TGTGCCAGCACCCTCCAAGGGGGCATCGAGCAGTACTTC	CASTLQGGIEQYF
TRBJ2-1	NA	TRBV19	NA	TGTGCCAGTAGTATACGACAGGACGGGTACAATGAGCAGTTCTTC	CASSIRQDGYNEQFF
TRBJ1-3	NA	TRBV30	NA	TGTGCCTGGAGTGTACTGCAGGGGATCACTGGAAACACCATATATTTT	CAWSVLQGITGNTIYF
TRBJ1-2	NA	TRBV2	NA	TGTGCCAGCAGTCTACAGGGTTTGGCGACTGGCTACACCTTC	CASSLQGLATGYTF
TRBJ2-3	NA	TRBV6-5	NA	TGTGCTACGAGGTTGTTCGAGGGTTCCACAGATACGCAGTATTTT	CATRLFEGSTDTQYF
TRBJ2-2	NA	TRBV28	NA	TGTGCCAGCAGTACCCTAACCGGGGAGCTGTTTTTT	CASSTLTGELFF
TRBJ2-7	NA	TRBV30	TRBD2	TGTGCCTGGAAGGGGAAAAGCGGGGAAAAAAGCTCCTACGAGCAGTACTTC	CAWKGKSGEKSSYEQYF
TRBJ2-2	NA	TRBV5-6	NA	TGTGCCAGCAGCTTGTCCAGGCGGACTGTGATCGGGGAGCTGTTTTTT	CASSLSRRTVIGELFF
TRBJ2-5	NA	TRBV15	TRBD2	TGTGCCACCAGCAGAAGGCTAGCGGGGGCCCAAGAGACCCAGTACTTC	CATSRRLAGAQETQYF
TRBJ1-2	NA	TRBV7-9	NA	TGTGCCAGCAGATTAGGAGAGGGACTTGCGGCTAACTATGGCTACACCTTC	CASRLGEGLAANYGYTF